This TCR beta chain was found in a study of CD8 T cells in Susac syndrome. RNA totalling about 0.45 to 1 ug underwent reverse transcription with random hexamers. TCRdb called the immunoSEQ multiplex PCR reads again in MiXCR, with one record for every CDR3 protein. The table shows around 80,000 distinct CDR3 sequences, with under 95% occurring only once. CDR1 LNHNV and CDR2 YYDKDF come from the germline V gene (reference sequence). V was clipped by 0 bases and J by 7 bases, with 22 bases between them. The CDR3 is 19 amino acids. This receptor was taken from a human donor with Susac syndrome. The sequenced material came from CD8+ T cells from PBMCs. The genes are TRBV15 and TRBJ1-6; maybe TRBD1 (5 bases). In nucleotides, the CDR3 is TGTGCCACCAGCAGAGATGGGGGGGTGAAGGGAAAGTTAAATTCACCCCTCCACTTT. It yields the protein CATSRDGGVKGKLNSPLHF.